This T cell receptor beta chain was sequenced for a study of beta chain features in type 1 diabetes. Sampling consisted of one heparinised blood draw per donor, averaging around 110 mL. A sort by CD45RO/CCR7/CD25/CD127/CD95/CD27 yielded CD4+ naive, central memory, regulatory and stem cell-like memory cells. The study reverse transcribed the entire isolated RNA, so it sequenced expressed TCRB transcripts. Method: immunoSEQ multiplex PCR; TCRdb's copy keeps in-frame clones and lacks some. The sample has around 320,000 clones; approximately 14% are singletons. This clone was counted a few times. The CDR3 totals 14 residues. The germline V gene has CDR1 LNHDA and CDR2 SQIVND (reference sequence). V shed 7 bases, J shed 7 bases, and the junction held 6 bases outside the gene matches.

This chain connects TRBV19 to TRBJ2-1; 11 nucleotides agree with TRBD1. Sequenced input: central memory CD4+ T cells from blood. The receptor comes from a man aged 25-45 years in good health. The CDR3 coding sequence is TGTGCCAGTAAAGGACAGGGGGCGATAAATGAGCAGTTCTTC. Translation gives CASKGQGAINEQFF.